The clone carrying this T cell receptor beta chain came up once. Its antigen is not known. The data are from a study of CD8 T cells in ankylosing spondylitis. Study-level findings and limits: Ankylosing spondylitis blood seemed to carry a telltale TCR beta motif made of roughly eight highly homologous variants. Reportedly, disease-linked clones are significantly enriched in ankylosing spondylitis patients' matched synovial fluid. A number of the motif variants had already been described in reactive arthritis synovial fluid and blood. Disease-associated clones were CD8+ and fairly uncommon in peripheral blood.

V lost 0 bases and J 1 base, leaving 7 bases between the germline ends. The CDR3 runs 15 residues. The germline V gene encodes CDR1 SGHRS and CDR2 YFSETQ. Generation of TCR beta libraries employed quantitative 5'-RACE incorporating molecular barcodes. From the 5' RACE reads, TCRdb called clonotypes with MiXCR, one entry per CDR3 protein. The repertoire has about 450,000 distinct CDR3 sequences, 26% of them found once; the top ten carry 0.85% to 1%. Material: blood, either unsorted or a sorted T cell fraction (not recorded which). This sequence joins TRBV5-1 and TRBJ2-2, with unresolved D. The TCR sequence derives from a male donor with ankylosing spondylitis. This chain's CDR3 is CASSLAPLNTGELFF. DNA of the CDR3: TGCGCCAGCAGCTTGGCACCGTTGAACACCGGGGAGCTGTTTTTT.